Sequencing of this T cell receptor (beta chain) was carried out in a study of blood T cells in healthy people across ages. Overall study results and limits: Across the age range, TCR beta diversity per million T cells fell in a roughly linear way. Possibly confounding the expanded clonotype changes was the fact that donor CMV status was unknown.

Germline V gives CDR1 MNHEY, CDR2 SMNVEV (reference sequence). Trimming pared 1 base from V and 0 bases from J, leaving 10 bases between. The length of the CDR3 is 17 residues. The use of a sample-barcoded 5' primer and a J-beta primer mix characterized a second PCR of about 7 to 12 cycles. TCRdb ran MiXCR on the 5' RACE reads and lists one entry per CDR3 protein. The profile shows 850,000 or so distinct CDR3 sequences, more than 25% of them singletons. Donor samples were obtained from healthy Caucasian individuals from Russia, aged 6 to 90. Peripheral blood from each donor was collected in a volume of 8.5 to 10 milliliters. This clonotype occurred many times. Antigen specificity is unknown.

V and J are TRBV27 and TRBJ2-6, with a possible D match to TRBD2 (6 bases). The receptor was isolated from a woman aged 80 or over in good health. Source material: blood. The CDR3 reads CASSLWGLSSGANVLTF. The CDR3 bases are TGTGCCAGCAGTTTATGGGGACTGAGCTCTGGGGCCAACGTCCTGACTTTC.